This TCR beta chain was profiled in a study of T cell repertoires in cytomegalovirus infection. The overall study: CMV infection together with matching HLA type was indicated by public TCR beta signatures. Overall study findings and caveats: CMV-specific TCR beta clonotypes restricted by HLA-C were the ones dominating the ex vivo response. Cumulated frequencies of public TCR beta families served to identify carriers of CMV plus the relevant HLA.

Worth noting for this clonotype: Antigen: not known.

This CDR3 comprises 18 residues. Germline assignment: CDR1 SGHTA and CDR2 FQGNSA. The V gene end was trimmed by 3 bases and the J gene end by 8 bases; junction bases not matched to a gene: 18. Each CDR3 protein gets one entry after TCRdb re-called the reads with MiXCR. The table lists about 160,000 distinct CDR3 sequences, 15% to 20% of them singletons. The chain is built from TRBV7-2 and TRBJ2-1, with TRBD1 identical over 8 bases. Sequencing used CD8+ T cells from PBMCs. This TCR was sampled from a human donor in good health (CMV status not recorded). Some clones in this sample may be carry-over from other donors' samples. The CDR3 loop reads CASSLGIDRGPPADEQFF. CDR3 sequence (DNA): TGTGCCAGCAGCTTGGGCATAGACAGGGGTCCTCCGGCGGATGAGCAGTTCTTC.